This T cell receptor (beta chain) was sequenced for a study of cytomegalovirus exposure and HLA in healthy donors. In its sample, this clone was seen once. In the PCR, 60 Vbeta and 13 Jbeta primers were used. The protocol was immunoSEQ multiplex PCR, while the TCRdb copy is restricted to in-frame clones and leaves out a portion. The sample lists about 97,000 clones, 73% occurring once. Sequenced material: PBMCs. This TCR came from a middle-aged man in good health and CMV-seronegative.

The CDR3 region is CASSLQGIQETQYF. In DNA, the CDR3 is TGTGCCAGTAGTCTACAGGGTATCCAAGAGACCCAGTACTTC. The chain is built from TRBV19 and TRBJ2-5; possible D gene TRBD1, 6 bases. Germline loops: CDR1 LNHDA, CDR2 SQIVND (reference sequence). V lost 5 bases and J lost 1, with 11 bases in between. This CDR3 has 14 amino acids.